This T cell receptor (beta chain) was found in a study of regulatory T cells in long-lasting Graves disease. Study in general: To qualify as persistent, Graves' disease required over 5 years of antithyroid drugs with positive TSH receptor antibodies.

General study points: The researchers studied only peripheral blood, not thyroid tissue. Persistent Graves' patients showed a TCR diversity that was lower than that of newly diagnosed ones.

In its sample, this clonotype was seen many times. Its antigen is unidentified. Time point in this sample: persistent/refractory GD, antithyroid drugs over 5 years with positive TRAb. PBMC-extracted RNA yielded the TCR library. Arm-PCR of CDR3 regions with iRepertoire HTBI primers generated TCR beta libraries. TCRdb re-derived calls from the multiplex PCR reads in MiXCR, one entry per CDR3 protein. The table lists some 280,000 distinct CDR3 sequences, under 25% of them singletons. This TCR came from a female donor with Graves disease. The material was peripheral blood mononuclear cells (PBMCs), obtained when the disease was refractory, from a patient treated with antithyroid drugs.

CDR3 DNA: TGTGCCAGCTCACCACCGCTTCGCTACGAGCAGTACTTC. Residues: CASSPPLRYEQYF. The chain is built from TRBV18 and TRBJ2-7; no clear D gene. The CDR3 spans 13 residues. V gave up 0 bases and J gave up 3 bases, with 6 bases separating them. Germline-derived CDR1 and CDR2 are KGHSH and LQKENI.